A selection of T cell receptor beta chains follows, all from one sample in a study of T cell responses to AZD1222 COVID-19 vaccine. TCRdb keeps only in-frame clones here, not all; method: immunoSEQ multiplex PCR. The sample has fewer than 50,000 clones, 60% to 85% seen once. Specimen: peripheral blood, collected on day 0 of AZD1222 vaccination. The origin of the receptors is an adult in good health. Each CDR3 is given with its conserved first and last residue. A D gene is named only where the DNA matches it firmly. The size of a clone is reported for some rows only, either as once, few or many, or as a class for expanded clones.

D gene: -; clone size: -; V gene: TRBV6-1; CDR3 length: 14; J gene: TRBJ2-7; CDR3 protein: CASSEGQGTNEQYF; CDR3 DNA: TGTGCCAGCAGTGAAGGACAGGGGACTAACGAGCAGTACTTC
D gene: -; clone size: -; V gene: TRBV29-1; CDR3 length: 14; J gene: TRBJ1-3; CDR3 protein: CSVHRTGLGDTIYF; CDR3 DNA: TGCAGCGTCCATCGCACAGGGCTCGGAGACACCATATATTTT
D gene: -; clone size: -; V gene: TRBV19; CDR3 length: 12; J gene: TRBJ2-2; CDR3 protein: CASMRTAGELFF; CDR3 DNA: TGTGCCAGTATGAGGACAGCCGGGGAGCTGTTTTTT
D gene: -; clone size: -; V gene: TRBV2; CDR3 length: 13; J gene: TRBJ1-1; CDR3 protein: CASSVPLLLGAFF; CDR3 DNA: TGTGCCAGCAGTGTCCCCCTCCTTCTGGGGGCTTTCTTT
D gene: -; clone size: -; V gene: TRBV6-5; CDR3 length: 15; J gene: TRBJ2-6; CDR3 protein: CASSFRRGGANVLTF; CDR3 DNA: TGTGCCAGCAGTTTTAGGCGGGGAGGGGCCAACGTCCTGACTTTC
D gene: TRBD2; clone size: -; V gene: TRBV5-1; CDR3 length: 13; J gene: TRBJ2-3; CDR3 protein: CASSRGGTDTQYF; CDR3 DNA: TGCGCCAGCAGCCGGGGGGGCACAGATACGCAGTATTTT
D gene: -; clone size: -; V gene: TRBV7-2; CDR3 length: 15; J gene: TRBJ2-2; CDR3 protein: CASSFDSSSTGELFF; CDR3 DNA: TGTGCCAGCAGCTTTGATTCCAGTAGCACCGGGGAGCTGTTTTTT
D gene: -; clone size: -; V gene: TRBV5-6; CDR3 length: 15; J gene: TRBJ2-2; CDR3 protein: CASTNRGGNTGELFF; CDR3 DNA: TGTGCCAGCACCAACCGTGGGGGGAACACCGGGGAGCTGTTTTTT
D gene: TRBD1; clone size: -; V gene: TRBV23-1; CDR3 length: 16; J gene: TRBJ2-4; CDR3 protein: CARDRIRTLAKNIQYF; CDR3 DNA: TGCGCCAGGGACAGGATCAGGACTCTAGCCAAAAACATTCAGTACTTC
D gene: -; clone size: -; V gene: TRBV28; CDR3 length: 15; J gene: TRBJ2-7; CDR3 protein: CASSPDQAYSYEQYF; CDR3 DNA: TGTGCCAGCAGTCCAGACCAGGCTTACTCCTACGAGCAGTACTTC
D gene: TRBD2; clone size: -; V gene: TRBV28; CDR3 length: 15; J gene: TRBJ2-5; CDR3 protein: CASSLSGGARETQYF; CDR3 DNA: TGTGCCAGCAGTTTAAGCGGGGGGGCCCGAGAGACCCAGTACTTC
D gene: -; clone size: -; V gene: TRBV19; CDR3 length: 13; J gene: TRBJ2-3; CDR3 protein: CASSIDLPDTQYF; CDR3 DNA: TGTGCCAGTAGTATAGATCTTCCAGATACGCAGTATTTT
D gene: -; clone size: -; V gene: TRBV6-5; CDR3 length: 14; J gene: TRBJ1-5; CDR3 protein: CASTRQASNQPQHF; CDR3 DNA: TGTGCCAGCACCCGACAGGCTAGCAATCAGCCCCAGCATTTT
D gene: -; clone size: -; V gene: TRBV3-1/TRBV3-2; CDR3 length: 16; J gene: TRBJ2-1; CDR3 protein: CASSQDIGSSYNEQFF; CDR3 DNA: TGTGCCAGCAGCCAAGACATCGGGAGCTCCTACAATGAGCAGTTCTTC
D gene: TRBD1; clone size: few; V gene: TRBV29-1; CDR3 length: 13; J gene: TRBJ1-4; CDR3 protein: CSGKGAANEKLFF; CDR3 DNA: TGCAGCGGGAAGGGGGCAGCTAATGAAAAACTGTTTTTT
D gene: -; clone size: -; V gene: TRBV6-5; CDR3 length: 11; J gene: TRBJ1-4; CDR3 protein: CASSSNEKLFF; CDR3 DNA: TGTGCCAGCAGTTCGAATGAAAAACTGTTTTTT
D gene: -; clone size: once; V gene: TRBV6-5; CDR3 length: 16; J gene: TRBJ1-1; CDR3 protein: CASSYYPQGQDTEAFF; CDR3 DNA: TGTGCCAGCAGTTACTACCCTCAGGGGCAGGACACTGAAGCTTTCTTT
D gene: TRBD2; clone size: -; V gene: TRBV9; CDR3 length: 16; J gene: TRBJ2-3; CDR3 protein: CASSPPGLAGTDTQYF; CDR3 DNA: TGTGCCAGCAGCCCGCCGGGACTAGCGGGGACAGATACGCAGTATTTT
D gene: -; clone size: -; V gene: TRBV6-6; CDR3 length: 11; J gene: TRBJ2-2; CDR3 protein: CASSSPGELFF; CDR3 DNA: TGTGCCAGCAGTTCACCCGGGGAGCTGTTTTTT
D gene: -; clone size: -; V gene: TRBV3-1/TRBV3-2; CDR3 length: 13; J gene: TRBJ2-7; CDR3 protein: CASSQDPSYEQYF; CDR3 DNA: TGTGCCAGCAGCCAAGATCCTAGCTACGAGCAGTACTTC
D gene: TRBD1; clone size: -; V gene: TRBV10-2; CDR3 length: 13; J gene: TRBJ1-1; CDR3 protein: CASRQGTDTEAFF; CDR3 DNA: TGCGCCAGCAGACAGGGGACGGACACTGAAGCTTTCTTT
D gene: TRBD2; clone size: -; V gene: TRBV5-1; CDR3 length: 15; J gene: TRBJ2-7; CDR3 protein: CASSAGLAGGYEQYF; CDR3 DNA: TGCGCCAGCAGCGCAGGACTAGCGGGGGGCTACGAGCAGTACTTC
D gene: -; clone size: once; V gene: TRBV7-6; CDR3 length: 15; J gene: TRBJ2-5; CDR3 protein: CASSSMVGVQETQYF; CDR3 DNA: TGTGCCAGCAGCAGCATGGTGGGAGTCCAAGAGACCCAGTACTTC
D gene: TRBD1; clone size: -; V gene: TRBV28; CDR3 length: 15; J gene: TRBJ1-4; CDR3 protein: CASSSGGGQDEKLFF; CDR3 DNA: TGTGCCAGCAGTTCGGGGGGAGGACAGGATGAAAAACTGTTTTTT
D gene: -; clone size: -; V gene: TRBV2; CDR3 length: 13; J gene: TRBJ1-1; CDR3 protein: CASSPVMNTEAFF; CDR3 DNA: TGTGCCAGCAGTCCAGTCATGAACACTGAAGCTTTCTTT
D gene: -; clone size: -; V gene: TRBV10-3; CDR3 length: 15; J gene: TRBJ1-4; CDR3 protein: CAISESKATNEKLFF; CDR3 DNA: TGTGCCATCAGTGAGTCGAAGGCAACTAATGAAAAACTGTTTTTT
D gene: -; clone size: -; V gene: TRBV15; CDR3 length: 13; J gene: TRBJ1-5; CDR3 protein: CATRVGVNQPQHF; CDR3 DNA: TGTGCCACCAGGGTGGGGGTGAATCAGCCCCAGCATTTT
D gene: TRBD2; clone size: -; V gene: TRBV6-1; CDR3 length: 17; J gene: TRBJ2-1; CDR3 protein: CASSEGLAGGAYNEQFF; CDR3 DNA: TGTGCCAGCAGTGAGGGACTAGCGGGGGGGGCCTACAATGAGCAGTTCTTC
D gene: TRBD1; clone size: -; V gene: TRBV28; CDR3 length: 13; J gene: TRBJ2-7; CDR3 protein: CASSVTGGREQYF; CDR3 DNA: TGTGCCAGCAGCGTGACAGGGGGGCGCGAGCAGTACTTC
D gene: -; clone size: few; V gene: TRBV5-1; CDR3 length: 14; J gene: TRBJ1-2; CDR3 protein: CASSLDGANYGYTF; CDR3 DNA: TGCGCCAGCAGCCTTGACGGAGCTAACTATGGCTACACCTTC
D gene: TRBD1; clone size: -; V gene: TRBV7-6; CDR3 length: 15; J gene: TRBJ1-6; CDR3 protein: CASSKPGQGDSPLHF; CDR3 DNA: TGTGCCAGCAGCAAACCGGGACAGGGAGATTCACCCCTCCACTTT
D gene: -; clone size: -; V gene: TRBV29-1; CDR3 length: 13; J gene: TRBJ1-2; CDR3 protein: CSALLETSYGYTF; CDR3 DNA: TGCAGCGCCCTTCTTGAGACCTCGTATGGCTACACCTTC
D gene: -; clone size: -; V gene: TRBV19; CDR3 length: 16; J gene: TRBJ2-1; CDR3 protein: CASTTGSLFSYNEQFF; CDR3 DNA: TGTGCCAGTACAACAGGGTCGCTTTTCTCCTACAATGAGCAGTTCTTC
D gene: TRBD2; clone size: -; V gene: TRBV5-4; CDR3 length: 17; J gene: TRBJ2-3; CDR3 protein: CASSSPSGGLSVDTQYF; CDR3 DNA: TGTGCCAGCAGCTCCCCTAGCGGGGGGCTGTCGGTAGATACGCAGTATTTT